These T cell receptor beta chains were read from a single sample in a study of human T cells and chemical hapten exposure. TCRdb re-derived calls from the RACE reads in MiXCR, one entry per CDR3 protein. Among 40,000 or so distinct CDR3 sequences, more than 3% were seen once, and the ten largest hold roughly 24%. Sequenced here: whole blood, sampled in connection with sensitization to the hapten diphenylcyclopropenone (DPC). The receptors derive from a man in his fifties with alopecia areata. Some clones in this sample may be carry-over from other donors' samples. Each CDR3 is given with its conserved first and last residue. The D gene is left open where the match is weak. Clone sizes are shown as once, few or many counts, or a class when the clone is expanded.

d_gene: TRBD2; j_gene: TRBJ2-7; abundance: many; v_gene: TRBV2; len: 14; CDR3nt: TGTGCCAGCAAAGGGACTAGCGGGGGGACCGAGCAGTACTTC; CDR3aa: CASKGTSGGTEQYF
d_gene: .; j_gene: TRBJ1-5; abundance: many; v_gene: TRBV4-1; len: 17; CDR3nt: TGCGCCAGCAGCCAAGGTCTGACGGGTGCTAGCAATCAGCCCCAGCATTTT; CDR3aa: CASSQGLTGASNQPQHF
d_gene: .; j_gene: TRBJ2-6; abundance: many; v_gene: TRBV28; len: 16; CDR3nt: TGTGCCAGCAGCCAAGGGGGGGCTGGTGGGGCCAACGTCCTGACTTTC; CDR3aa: CASSQGGAGGANVLTF
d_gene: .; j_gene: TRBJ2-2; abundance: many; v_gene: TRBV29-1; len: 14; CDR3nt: TGCAGCGTTGGGTCTGGCAGGGACACCGGGGAGCTGTTTTTT; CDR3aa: CSVGSGRDTGELFF
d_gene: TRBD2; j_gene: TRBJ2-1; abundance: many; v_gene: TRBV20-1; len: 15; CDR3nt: TGCAGTGCTTATATAGCGGGAGATCGCTACAATGAGCAGTTCTTC; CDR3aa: CSAYIAGDRYNEQFF
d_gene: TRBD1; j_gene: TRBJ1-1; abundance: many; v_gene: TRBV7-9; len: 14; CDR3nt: TGTGCCAGCAGCCTGGACAGGGCGGCCCCTGAAGCTTTCTTT; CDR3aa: CASSLDRAAPEAFF
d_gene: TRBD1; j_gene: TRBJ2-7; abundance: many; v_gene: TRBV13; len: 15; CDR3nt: TGTGCCAGCAGCTTATCTTTGGACAGGGGGCCTAAGCAGTACTTC; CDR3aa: CASSLSLDRGPKQYF
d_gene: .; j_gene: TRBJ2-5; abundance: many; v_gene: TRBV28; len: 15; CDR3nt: TGTGCCAGCAGTTCAGTAGCTTTGAGCCAAGAGACCCAGTACTTC; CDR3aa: CASSSVALSQETQYF
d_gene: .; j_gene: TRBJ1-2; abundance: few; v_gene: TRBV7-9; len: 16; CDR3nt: TGTGCCAGCAGCTCGGGGGAAACAGGATTGGTCTATGGCTACACCTTC; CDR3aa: CASSSGETGLVYGYTF
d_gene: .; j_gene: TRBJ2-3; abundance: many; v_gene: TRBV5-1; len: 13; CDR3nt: TGCGCCAGCAGCTGGGACAGCACAGATACGCAGTATTTT; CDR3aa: CASSWDSTDTQYF
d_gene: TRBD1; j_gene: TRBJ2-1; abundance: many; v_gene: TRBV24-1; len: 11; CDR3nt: TGTGCCACCAGTGTACAGGGGCGGCAGTTCTTC; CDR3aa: CATSVQGRQFF
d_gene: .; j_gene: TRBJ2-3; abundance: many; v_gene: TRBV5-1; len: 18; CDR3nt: TGCGCCAGCAGCTTGACCCTGGACAGCCGAAGGGGTGGTGATACGCAGTATTTT; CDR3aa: CASSLTLDSRRGGDTQYF
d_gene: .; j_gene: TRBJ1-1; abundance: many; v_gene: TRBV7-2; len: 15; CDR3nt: TGTGCCAGCAGCACCGCCTTCGGACAAGGCACTGAAGCTTTCTTT; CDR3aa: CASSTAFGQGTEAFF
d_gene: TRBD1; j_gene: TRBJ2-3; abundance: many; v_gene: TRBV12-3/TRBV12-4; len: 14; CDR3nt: TGTGCCAGCAGCCTAGTCGGGACAGCAGATACGCAGTATTTT; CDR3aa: CASSLVGTADTQYF
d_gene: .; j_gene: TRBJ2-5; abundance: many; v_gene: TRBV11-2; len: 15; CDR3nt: TGTGCCAGCAGCTTAGAAGTCTCGAGGGGGTCGGCCCAGTACTTC; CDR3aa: CASSLEVSRGSAQYF
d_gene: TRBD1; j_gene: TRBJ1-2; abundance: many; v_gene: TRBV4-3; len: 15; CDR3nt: TGCGCCAGCAGCCAAGATGGGGGACAGGGTCGTGGCTACACCTTC; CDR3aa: CASSQDGGQGRGYTF
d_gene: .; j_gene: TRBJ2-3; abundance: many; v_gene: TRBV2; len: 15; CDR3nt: TGTGCCAGCAGTATGACTATTACTAGCACAGATACGCAGTATTTT; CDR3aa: CASSMTITSTDTQYF
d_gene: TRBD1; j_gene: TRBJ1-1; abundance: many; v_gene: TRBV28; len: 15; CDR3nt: TGTGCCAGCACCCAAGGGGCGACAGGGAAGGGTGAAGCTTTCTTT; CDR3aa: CASTQGATGKGEAFF
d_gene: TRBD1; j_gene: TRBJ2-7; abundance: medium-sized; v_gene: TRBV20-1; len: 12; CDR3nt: TGCAGTGCCCTTCGACAGGGCTACGAGCAGTACTTC; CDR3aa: CSALRQGYEQYF
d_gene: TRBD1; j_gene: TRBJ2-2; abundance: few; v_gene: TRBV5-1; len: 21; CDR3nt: TGCGCCAGCAGCCCGGTCCGGGACAGGGTGGGTAGCCGAATTACCGCCGGGGAGCTGTTTTTT; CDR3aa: CASSPVRDRVGSRITAGELFF
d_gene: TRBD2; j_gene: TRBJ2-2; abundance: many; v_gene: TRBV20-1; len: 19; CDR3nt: TGCAGTGCTAGAGCCCCGGGGACGGGACTAGCGGGAGTGTCCGGGGAGCTGTTTTTT; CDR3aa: CSARAPGTGLAGVSGELFF
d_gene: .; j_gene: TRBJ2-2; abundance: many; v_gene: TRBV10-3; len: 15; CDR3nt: TGTGCCATCAGTGGGGAAGTCGCGAACACCGGGGAGCTGTTTTTT; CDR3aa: CAISGEVANTGELFF